One sample yielded the 17 T cell receptor beta chains listed below, sequenced in a study of T cells in Graves' hyperthyroidism and ophthalmopathy. Amplification of TCR beta CDR3 regions was performed using RNA transcripts as template. The TCR CDR3 was amplified in a first-round RT-PCR using the HTBI primer set. In TCRdb, the multiplex PCR reads were re-called with MiXCR into one record per CDR3 protein. Among about 260,000 distinct CDR3 sequences, about a sixth were seen once, and the ten largest hold around 28%. Specimen: blood. These receptors were collected from a woman aged 18-29 years with Graves' ophthalmopathy.

This clonotype was observed at least ten times. The chain recombines TRBV6-1 with TRBJ1-1, with TRBD1 matching over 8 bases. Per germline, CDR1 MNHNS and CDR2 SASEGT. The CDR3 totals 15 residues. The V gene end was trimmed by 7 bases and the J gene end by 2 bases; junction bases not matched to a gene: 9. The CDR3 bases are TGTGCCAGCAATGGACAGGGAGGGGTCAACACTGAAGCTTTCTTT. Translation: CASNGQGGVNTEAFF.

This clonotype was found many times. The chain uses TRBV6-1 and TRBJ1-2; D not certain. Trimming shortened V by 5 bases and J by 6 bases, and 10 bases separated the two germline ends. The CDR3 extends over 12 amino acids. Germline CDR1 reads MNHNS; CDR2 reads SASEGT. The CDR3 region is CASSHSGNGYTF. CDR3 nucleotide sequence: TGTGCCAGCAGTCACTCCGGAAATGGCTACACCTTC.

Ten or more counts support this clonotype. The chain employs TRBV5-1 and TRBJ2-2, with TRBD2 as a possible D gene (6 bases). Germline V gene data show CDR1 as SGHRS and CDR2 as YFSETQ. This CDR3 comprises 14 residues. Trimming took off 4 bases at V and 1 base at J, with 8 bases between the two ends. CDR3 in DNA: TGCGCCAGCAGCCAGGGAGGGAACACCGGGGAGCTGTTTTTT. This encodes CASSQGGNTGELFF. The full variable domain, its missing parts supplied by reference TRBV5-1 and TRBJ2-2, is KAGVTQTPRYLIKTRGQQVTLSCSPISGHRSVSWYQQTPGQGLQFLFEYFSETQRNKGNFPGRFSGRQFSNSRSEMNVSTLELGDSALYLCASSQGGNTGELFFGEGSRLTVL.

This clonotype was picked up many times. The chain links TRBV28 to TRBJ1-6, with D possibly matching TRBD1 (5 bases). The CDR3 contains 14 residues. The germline gives CDR1 MDHEN, CDR2 SYDVKM. Trimming pared 6 bases from V and 6 bases from J, leaving 12 bases between. The CDR3 reads CASRPGSANSPLHF. CDR3 nucleotide sequence: TGTGCCAGCAGACCAGGGTCGGCTAATTCACCCCTCCACTTT.

The sample holds many counts of this clonotype. The J gene is TRBJ2-3, the V gene TRBV20-1; TRBD1 agrees at 9 bases. The CDR3 contains 16 residues. The germline V gene encodes CDR1 DFQATT and CDR2 SNEGSKA (reference sequence). V was pared by 5 bases and J by 4 bases, with 13 bases of the junction left unmatched. The CDR3 nucleotides are TGCAGTGCTCCCGGGACAGGGAGTATGGGGGCAGATACGCAGTATTTT. Protein sequence: CSAPGTGSMGADTQYF.

This clonotype was found many times. V is TRBV12-3 or TRBV12-4 and J is TRBJ2-3; TRBD1 might be the D (6 bases). The CDR3 has 15 residues. The V end lost 3 bases, the J end lost 1 base, and 11 bases lay between the germline ends. Here the CDR3 reads CASSFRAGGTDTQYF. The CDR3 coding sequence is TGTGCCAGCAGTTTTAGGGCAGGGGGCACAGATACGCAGTATTTT.

This clonotype was counted many times. This sequence joins TRBV28 and TRBJ1-1; 9 nucleotides line up with TRBD1. With V trimmed by 3 bases and J by 0 bases, 5 bases remained unmatched. Germline-derived CDR1 and CDR2 are MDHEN and SYDVKM. The CDR3 is 16 residues long. The CDR3 nucleotides are TGTGCCAGCAGTTTCGGGGGACAGGGAGTGAACACTGAAGCTTTCTTT. It translates to CASSFGGQGVNTEAFF.

Many counts were recorded for this clonotype. This chain links TRBV2 with TRBJ1-2, with 8 bases matching TRBD1. Trimming at V came to 6 bases and at J to 6 bases, leaving 9 bases not matched to a gene. CDR3 length: 14 residues. Per the germline V gene, CDR1 is SNHLY and CDR2 is FYNNEI. This CDR3 is CASRRQGLEDGYTF. Written as DNA, the CDR3 is TGTGCCAGCAGACGACAGGGGCTCGAGGATGGCTACACCTTC.

This clonotype was counted at least ten times. The chain joins TRBV15 to TRBJ2-6, with D tentatively TRBD1 (6 bases). Germline V gives CDR1 LNHNV, CDR2 YYDKDF (reference sequence). This CDR3 is 16 amino acids long. The V and J ends lost 0 bases and 2 bases respectively, with 8 bases between them. CDR3 sequence reads: CATSRDKGAGANVLTF. The CDR3 bases are TGTGCCACCAGCAGAGATAAGGGGGCTGGGGCCAACGTCCTGACTTTC.

This chain uses TRBV12-3 or TRBV12-4 with TRBJ2-3; D possibly uses TRBD1 or TRBD2 (6 bases each). V was pared by 8 bases and J by 0 bases, with 15 bases between. The CDR3 has 15 residues. The CDR3 region has the DNA TGTGCCAGCCGCAATGGGGGGCTAAGCACAGATACGCAGTATTTT. Encoded protein: CASRNGGLSTDTQYF.

This clonotype was found many times. The chain couples TRBV2 to TRBJ2-1, with D possibly matching TRBD1 (6 bases). This CDR3 region has 20 residues. Trimming shortened V by 2 bases and J by 0 bases, and 23 bases separated the two germline ends. CDR1 and CDR2 from the germline V gene are SNHLY and FYNNEI. The CDR3 sequence: CASSESLQGVGGRSYNEQFF. CDR3 DNA: TGTGCCAGCAGTGAATCGCTACAGGGAGTCGGCGGCCGCTCCTACAATGAGCAGTTCTTC.

This clonotype was counted ten times or more. V gene TRBV4-1 combines with J gene TRBJ2-7, with 11 bases identical to TRBD1. V was clipped by 4 bases and J by 3 bases; unmatched bases: 5. This CDR3 spans 15 amino acids. Germline CDR1 MGHRA, CDR2 YSYEKL. CDR3 DNA sequence: TGCGCCAGCAGCCCTGGCGGGACAGGGGGCTACGAGCAGTACTTC. Translation: CASSPGGTGGYEQYF.

This clonotype came up many times. The V and J genes are TRBV6-1 and TRBJ2-1; no clear D gene. Germline V CDR1 and CDR2: MNHNS, SASEGT. V was clipped by 5 bases and J by 0 bases, with 17 bases between them. This CDR3 spans 17 amino acids. The CDR3 loop reads CASSPPPRKSSYNEQFF. The DNA for the CDR3 is TGTGCCAGCAGTCCGCCTCCGAGAAAGAGCTCCTACAATGAGCAGTTCTTC.

This clonotype was recorded many times. The chain couples TRBV6-1 to TRBJ1-2, with D unclear. Germline V gene data show CDR1 as MNHNS and CDR2 as SASEGT. The CDR3 consists of 13 residues. V lost 2 bases and J lost 1, with 5 bases in between. CDR3 region: CASSEQNNYGYTF. The CDR3 bases are TGTGCCAGCAGTGAACAGAATAACTATGGCTACACCTTC.

The chain carries TRBV28 and TRBJ2-3, with D possibly TRBD2 on 8 matching bases. V lost 7 bases and J 1 base, leaving 15 bases between the germline ends. CDR3 length: 15 amino acids. CDR1 is MDHEN and CDR2 is SYDVKM in the germline V gene. This CDR3 is CASKGASGRTDTQYF. CDR3 coding DNA: TGTGCCAGCAAGGGGGCTAGCGGGCGCACAGATACGCAGTATTTT.

This clonotype was counted ten times or more. This chain connects TRBV6-4 to TRBJ1-5; no clear D. The CDR3 runs 15 residues. Looked up from germline, CDR1 is MRHNA and CDR2 is SNTAGT. V lost 6 bases and J 2 bases, leaving 14 bases between the germline ends. The CDR3: CASRYRRRGNQPQHF. CDR3 bases: TGTGCCAGCAGGTATAGGCGGAGGGGCAATCAGCCCCAGCATTTT.

Comments on this clonotype: Just one base apart from a much larger clone, this may be a read error. This chain connects TRBV27 to TRBJ2-1, with 14 bases fitting TRBD2. The CDR3 spans 13 residues. Germline CDR1 MNHEY, CDR2 SMNVEV (reference sequence). J lost 10 bases, V lost 6 bases, and 2 bases had no gene match. CDR3 sequence reads: CASRTSGGDEQFF. CDR3 sequence (DNA): TGTGCCAGCAGGACTAGCGGGGGGGACGAGCAGTTCTTC.